Presented here are 18 T cell receptor beta chains from one specimen sequenced in a study of shared clonotypes between healthy human individuals. The assay was immunoSEQ multiplex PCR, and TCRdb's table has in-frame clones only and misses some. The repertoire consists of roughly 1,000,000 clones, with about 84% occurring once and the leading ten covering 0.55% to 0.7%. Material for sequencing was memory CD4+ T cells from PBMCs. Subset specified: CD45RA-negative fraction. Source of these receptors: a man aged 18 to 30 in good health. Some clones in this sample may be carry-over from other donors' samples.

This chain links TRBV10-1 with TRBJ2-2, with a weak D call TRBD2 (6 bases). Germline loops: CDR1 WNHNN, CDR2 SYGVQD (reference sequence). The CDR3 has 15 amino acids. V lost 10 bases and J lost 0, with 15 bases in between. Written as DNA, the CDR3 is TGCGCCACCGCGGAGGGACGGACGAACACCGGGGAGCTGTTTTTT. Protein: CATAEGRTNTGELFF.

This chain joins TRBV28 and TRBJ1-5, with a tentative D call TRBD1 (5 bases). The ends were cut back, 6 bases at V and 7 bases at J, with 25 bases in the middle. The germline V gene has CDR1 MDHEN and CDR2 SYDVKM. The CDR3 length is 17 residues. CDR3 in DNA: TGTGCCAGCAGCCTTGGGGCCCGACATCTGACGGTACAGCCCCAGCATTTT. Its translation is CASSLGARHLTVQPQHF.

The chain has TRBV5-6 and TRBJ2-5; the D gene is possibly TRBD2 (5 bases). The CDR3 totals 14 residues. CDR1 SGHDT and CDR2 YYEEEE come from the germline V gene. The ends were cut back, 4 bases at V and 4 bases at J, with 14 bases in the middle. In DNA form, the CDR3 reads TGTGCCAGCAGCCCAGGACCCGGGGTAGAGACCCAGTACTTC. This codes for CASSPGPGVETQYF. Filled out from reference TRBV5-6 and TRBJ2-5, the complete variable domain reads DAGVTQSPTHLIKTRGQQVTLRCSPKSGHDTVSWYQQALGQGPQFIFQYYEEEERQRGNFPDRFSGHQFPNYSSELNVNALLLGDSALYLCASSPGPGVETQYFGPGTRLLVL.

The chain links TRBV4-2 to TRBJ1-2; D may be TRBD1 (6 bases). Trimming stripped 6 bases from V and 4 bases from J, with 18 bases between. The CDR3 extends over 15 amino acids. The germline V gene encodes CDR1 LGHNA and CDR2 YNFKEQ. The CDR3 DNA sequence: TGTGCCAGCAGACCATGGACAGATTCCATCTATGGCTACACCTTC. Translating it yields CASRPWTDSIYGYTF.

The V gene is TRBV25-1, the J gene TRBJ2-7; unclear D gene. CDR3 size: 12 residues. V gave up 2 bases and J gave up 3 bases, with 5 bases separating them. The germline V gene has CDR1 MGHDK and CDR2 SYGVNS. CDR3 loop: CASSEDLYEQYF. The CDR3 nucleotides read TGTGCCAGCAGTGAAGACCTCTACGAGCAGTACTTC.

This sequence joins TRBV6-5 and TRBJ2-3; D is tentatively TRBD1 or TRBD2 (5 bases each). CDR1 and CDR2 from the germline V gene are MNHEY and SVGAGI. V shed 7 bases and J shed 5 bases, with 16 bases lying between them. The CDR3 covers 14 residues. The CDR3 here is CASNPPGQVDTQYF. In DNA, the CDR3 is TGTGCCAGCAACCCTCCGGGGCAGGTAGATACGCAGTATTTT.

J is TRBJ2-1 and V is TRBV2; TRBD2 might be the D (5 bases). The CDR3 length is 15 residues. CDR1 and CDR2 from the germline V gene are SNHLY and FYNNEI. The V end lost 4 bases, the J end lost 0 bases, and 10 bases lay between the germline ends. The CDR3 reads CASSAKRSSYNEQFF. CDR3 nucleotides: TGTGCCAGCAGTGCAAAGCGGAGCTCCTACAATGAGCAGTTCTTC.

The chain links TRBV7-8 to TRBJ1-2; D not certain. V dropped 5 bases and J dropped 7 bases, with 11 bases sitting between them. The CDR3 consists of 12 residues. CDR1 is SGHVS, CDR2 FQNEAQ, per germline. The CDR3 reads CASSQTEGGYTF. The DNA for the CDR3 is TGTGCCAGCAGCCAAACGGAAGGTGGCTACACCTTC.

This clone has only one observation. Since a much larger clone is just one base distant, this may be a read error. The V and J genes are TRBV30 and TRBJ1-2, with TRBD1 identical over 10 bases. Germline lookup yields CDR1 GTSNPN and CDR2 SVGIG (reference sequence). This CDR3 has 16 amino acids. The CDR3 here is CAWSRDRGQGHGGYIF. The CDR3 DNA is TGTGCCTGGAGCAGAGACAGGGGGCAGGGCCATGGTGGCTACATCTTC.

This chain connects TRBV28 to TRBJ2-7; D is ambiguous. V was cut by 5 bases and J by 7 bases, with 21 bases left in between. This CDR3 spans 15 amino acids. CDR1 is MDHEN and CDR2 is SYDVKM in the germline V gene. The CDR3 region has the DNA TGTGCCAGCAGTCCCGGTGGGGTAGGTTTCGGGGAGCAGTACTTC. It translates to CASSPGGVGFGEQYF. The whole variable domain, remainder taken from reference TRBV28 and TRBJ2-7, is DVKVTQSSRYLVKRTGEKVFLECVQDMDHENMFWYRQDPGLGLRLIYFSYDVKMKEKGDIPEGYSVSREKKERFSLILESASTNQTSMYLCASSPGGVGFGEQYFGPGTRLTVT.

This sequence joins TRBV11-1 and TRBJ1-2, with D maybe TRBD1 (5 bases). The V end lost 1 base, the J end lost 4 bases, and 7 bases lay between the germline ends. The CDR3 loop spans 13 amino acids. CDR1 is SGHAT, CDR2 FQDESV, per germline (reference sequence). The CDR3 sequence is CASSLEGVYGYTF. As DNA, the CDR3 is TGTGCCAGCAGCTTAGAAGGGGTCTATGGCTACACCTTC.

In this sample, this clone turned up once. The chain combines TRBV7-9 with TRBJ2-7; D not certain. This CDR3 is built from 11 residues. CDR1 SEHNR and CDR2 FQNEAQ come from the germline V gene (reference sequence). V lost 3 bases, J lost 5 bases, and 5 bases lay in between. In DNA form, the CDR3 reads TGTGCCAGCAGCTTCTTTGACGAGCAGTACTTC. It encodes CASSFFDEQYF.

The chain links TRBV5-4 to TRBJ2-5, with D perhaps TRBD2 (6 bases). The CDR3 loop spans 16 amino acids. Trimming pared 3 bases from V and 4 bases from J, leaving 19 bases between. The germline V gene encodes CDR1 SGHNT and CDR2 YYREEE (reference sequence). The CDR3 DNA reads TGTGCCAGCAGCTACCGGAGGGACGCGGGCTCAGAGACCCAGTACTTC. Amino acid sequence: CASSYRRDAGSETQYF.

Points on this clone: Other DNA sequences in this specimen translate into the identical CDR3. The chain joins TRBV5-4 to TRBJ2-1; 15 bases map to TRBD2. This CDR3 spans 16 amino acids. Per germline, CDR1 SGHNT and CDR2 YYREEE (reference sequence). Trimming took 0 bases from V and 10 from J; bases not matched to a gene: 5. Written as DNA, the CDR3 is TGTGCCAGCAGCTTGGAGGGACTAGCGGGAGGAGACGAGCAGTTCTTC. Encoded protein: CASSLEGLAGGDEQFF.

This sequence joins TRBV7-9 and TRBJ2-7; 11 bases map to TRBD2. V was pared by 5 bases and J by 4 bases, with 7 bases of the junction left unmatched. The CDR3 totals 15 residues. CDR1 is SEHNR, CDR2 FQNEAQ, per germline (reference sequence). CDR3 region: CASSRPGLAVYEQYF. CDR3 sequence (DNA): TGTGCCAGCAGCCGTCCGGGACTAGCGGTTTACGAGCAGTACTTC.

The chain joins TRBV10-3 to TRBJ2-1; the D gene is possibly TRBD1 (6 bases). V lost 0 bases, J lost 7 bases, and 7 bases lay in between. The CDR3 totals 13 residues. Per germline, CDR1 ENHRY and CDR2 SYGVKD. CDR3 in DNA: TGTGCCATCAGTGAGTCCCAGGGGAATGAGCAGTTCTTC. Translated: CAISESQGNEQFF.

This clone was detected only once. A much larger clonotype is one base distant, so this may be a read error. The J gene is TRBJ2-7, the V gene TRBV29-1; D gene unclear. CDR1 SQVTM and CDR2 ANQGSEA come from the germline V gene. The CDR3 sequence is 14 residues long. CDR3 coding DNA: TGCAGCGTTGTTGTGGTTTCTAACCCCTACGGGCAGTACTTC. Translated: CSVVVVSNPYGQYF.

In the case of this clone: Different DNA sequences within this sample yield the same CDR3. The chain combines TRBV9 with TRBJ2-7, with 8 bases fitting TRBD1. Germline V gene lookup returns CDR1 SGDLS and CDR2 YYNGEE. The CDR3 extends over 13 amino acids. Trimming at V came to 0 bases and at J to 5 bases, leaving 1 base not matched to a gene. The CDR3 sequence is CASSVEDRDEQYF. CDR3 bases: TGTGCCAGCAGCGTAGAGGACAGGGACGAGCAGTACTTC. The whole variable domain, remainder taken from reference TRBV9 and TRBJ2-7, is DSGVTQTPKHLITATGQRVTLRCSPRSGDLSVYWYQQSLDQGLQFLIQYYNGEERAKGNILERFSAQQFPDLHSELNLSSLELGDSALYFCASSVEDRDEQYFGPGTRLTVT.